This T cell receptor (beta chain) stems from a study of blood T cell repertoires in COVID-19. Trimming took off 1 base at V and 0 bases at J, with 8 bases between the two ends. The CDR3 loop spans 15 amino acids. Germline CDR1 is SGHNT and CDR2 is YYREEE (reference sequence). Per the original methods: Amplification of reference gene primers was used by the study to estimate nucleated cell counts. Using immunoSEQ multiplex PCR, the repertoire was profiled, and TCRdb retains in-frame clones only, with some absent. V, J and clone size reflect that table, while D and trimming were determined from the DNA. The repertoire holds approximately 150,000 clones, with approximately 89% as singletons.

The chain links TRBV5-4 to TRBJ1-3; D is unclear. This clonotype originated in a man aged 55 to 70 with active or convalescent COVID-19. The sample consisted of peripheral blood. CDR3 amino acids: CASSLYRSSGNTIYF. The CDR3, as DNA: TGTGCCAGCAGCTTGTATCGCAGCTCTGGAAACACCATATATTTT.